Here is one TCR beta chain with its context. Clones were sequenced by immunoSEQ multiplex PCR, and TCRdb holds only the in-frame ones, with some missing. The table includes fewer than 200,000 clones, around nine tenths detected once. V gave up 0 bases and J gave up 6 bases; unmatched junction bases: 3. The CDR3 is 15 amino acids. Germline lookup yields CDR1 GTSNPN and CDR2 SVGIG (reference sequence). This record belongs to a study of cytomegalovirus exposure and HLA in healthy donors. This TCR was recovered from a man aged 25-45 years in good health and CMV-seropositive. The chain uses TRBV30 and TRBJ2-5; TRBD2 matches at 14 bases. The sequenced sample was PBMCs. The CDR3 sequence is CAWSVGLAGGKTQYF. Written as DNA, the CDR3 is TGTGCCTGGAGTGTTGGACTAGCGGGGGGAAAGACCCAGTACTTC.